This entry lists 31 T cell receptor beta chains sequenced from one sample in a study of shared T cell receptors in the human thymus (dated by TCRdb to about 2021). Libraries came from the immunoSEQ multiplex PCR assay. Drawn from immuneACCESS, this table holds only the in-frame rearrangements with V and J called that TCRdb kept. Clones are partly lost; checked studies trace under half to an unresolved V gene and leave the rest unexplained. The sample data list roughly 550,000 clones, and about 80% of these were observed just once. In total, the top ten clones hold around 0.013% of the sample. This same sample was also taken into another study, of human thymus T cells.

Sequenced input: thymocytes. The receptors were gathered from a boy under two years old with a congenital heart defect. Donor details come from another sample of the same person, matched by shared clones.

This clone was seen a handful of times. The chain couples TRBV27 to TRBJ1-4; TRBD1 is a possible D gene (5 bases). V was shortened by 8 bases and J by 0 bases, with 13 bases between the two germline ends. This CDR3 comprises 15 residues. In germline, CDR1 is MNHEY, CDR2 SMNVEV (reference sequence). The CDR3 sequence: CASGPTGTTNEKLFF. In DNA, the CDR3 is TGTGCCAGCGGCCCTACAGGAACAACTAATGAAAAACTGTTTTTT.

The chain joins TRBV14 to TRBJ2-7; 7 nucleotides agree with TRBD2. V lost 5 bases and J lost 1; bases outside the gene matches: 14. The CDR3 sequence is 17 residues long. Germline loops: CDR1 SGHDN, CDR2 FVKESK. The CDR3 here is CASSITSVHRTSYEQYF. CDR3 bases: TGTGCCAGCAGCATAACTAGCGTGCATAGGACGTCCTACGAGCAGTACTTC.

V usage is TRBV28 and J usage is TRBJ2-5; TRBD2 matches 9 bases. CDR3 length equals 15 residues. Per the germline V gene, CDR1 is MDHEN and CDR2 is SYDVKM. After removal of 6 bases from V and 2 bases from J, the junction contained 7 bases not matched to a gene. CDR3 nucleotides: TGTGCCAGCAGGTCGGGTCTAGCGGGACAAGAGACCCAGTACTTC. Translating it yields CASRSGLAGQETQYF.

The CDR3 loop is CASSLISGSPNEQFF. In DNA form, the CDR3 reads TGTGCCAGCAGCTTGATTAGCGGGAGCCCCAATGAGCAGTTCTTC. The gene calls are TRBV11-2 and TRBJ2-1; 9 bases align to TRBD2. The V gene end was trimmed by 3 bases and the J gene end by 6 bases; junction bases not matched to a gene: 6. CDR3 length: 15 residues. Looked up from germline, CDR1 is SGHAT and CDR2 is FQNNGV.

The chain is built from TRBV6-5 and TRBJ2-7, with TRBD1 as a possible D gene (6 bases). With 6 bases removed from V and 1 base from J, the gap between germline ends came to 16 bases. CDR1 and CDR2 from the germline V gene are MNHEY and SVGAGI. There are 15 residues in the CDR3. CDR3 in DNA: TGTGCCAGCAGCCCGCAGGGGCGAGATTCCTACGAGCAGTACTTC. Encoded protein: CASSPQGRDSYEQYF.

V and J are TRBV6-5 and TRBJ2-7; possible D gene TRBD2, 5 bases. The V gene's germline CDR1 is MNHEY and CDR2 SVGAGI. The CDR3 consists of 14 residues. The V gene lost 5 bases and the J gene lost 0 bases, with 11 bases spanning the gap. Here the CDR3 DNA reads TGTGCCAGCAGTCCACCCAGCGGCTCCTACGAGCAGTACTTC. Its translation is CASSPPSGSYEQYF.

The V call is TRBV11-2, the J call TRBJ2-5; 11 positions match TRBD2. The assigned J gene may be wrong: the sequence end matches TRBJ2-7 better. Looked up from germline, CDR1 is SGHAT and CDR2 is FQNNGV. The CDR3 totals 18 residues. Here the CDR3 DNA reads TGTGCCAGCAGCTTAGTGAGAGGGACTAGCGGTGTTACCTACGAGCAGTACTTC. Protein: CASSLVRGTSGVTYEQYF.

V usage is TRBV7-9 and J usage is TRBJ2-5; TRBD2 aligns across 9 bases. Trimming cost V 1 base and J 5 bases; bases outside gene matches: 17. The CDR3 runs 19 residues. Germline CDR1 and CDR2: SEHNR and FQNEAQ (reference sequence). Written as DNA, the CDR3 is TGTGCCAGCAGCTTAGGGCCCCGGTTAGCGGGAGTGGTTTGGGAGACCCAGTACTTC. Encoded protein: CASSLGPRLAGVVWETQYF.

This chain uses TRBV27 with TRBJ1-2; tentatively, D is TRBD1 (5 bases). The CDR3 runs to 14 residues. Germline CDR1 and CDR2: MNHEY and SMNVEV (reference sequence). Trimming shortened V by 0 bases and J by 1 base, and 6 bases separated the two germline ends. The CDR3 is CASSLSQGNYGYTF. In nucleotides, the CDR3 is TGTGCCAGCAGTTTATCGCAGGGTAACTATGGCTACACCTTC.

The chain uses TRBV5-6 and TRBJ1-2, with 9 bases aligning to TRBD1. The V segment lost 3 bases and the J segment 3 bases; nucleotides outside the gene matches: 6. Germline lookup yields CDR1 SGHDT and CDR2 YYEEEE. The CDR3 has 15 residues. CDR3 residues: CASSSHRGLDYGYTF. DNA of the CDR3: TGTGCCAGCAGCTCCCACAGGGGGCTGGACTATGGCTACACCTTC.

V usage is TRBV11-2 and J usage is TRBJ1-4, with D unclear. Germline V gene lookup returns CDR1 SGHAT and CDR2 FQNNGV. This CDR3 is built from 13 residues. The ends were cut back, 8 bases at V and 5 bases at J, with 12 bases in the middle. The CDR3 reads CASRLGPNEKLFF. CDR3 sequence (DNA): TGTGCCAGCCGACTTGGCCCGAATGAAAAACTGTTTTTT.

V and J are TRBV7-6 and TRBJ1-4; TRBD1 is a possible D gene (6 bases). Per germline, CDR1 SGHVS and CDR2 FNYEAQ. CDR3 length equals 15 residues. Trimming pared 1 base from V and 5 bases from J, leaving 11 bases between. The CDR3 here is CASSLVAGENEKLFF. The CDR3 DNA is TGTGCCAGCAGCTTAGTGGCAGGGGAGAATGAAAAACTGTTTTTT.

V gene TRBV9 combines with J gene TRBJ1-5; TRBD1 aligns across 8 bases. Germline CDR1 reads SGDLS; CDR2 reads YYNGEE. CDR3 length equals 15 residues. Trimming removed 5 bases from V and 3 bases from J; junction bases left unmatched: 7. The CDR3 here is CASSDTTGDNQPQHF. The CDR3 region has the DNA TGTGCCAGCAGTGATACGACAGGGGACAATCAGCCCCAGCATTTT.

The chain combines TRBV11-1 with TRBJ2-5, with 12 bases lining up with TRBD2. The CDR3 has 16 amino acids. Trimming removed 4 bases from V and 5 bases from J; junction bases left unmatched: 8. The germline CDR1 and CDR2 sequences are SGHAT and FQDESV (reference sequence). The CDR3: CASSSPSGRVGETQYF. The DNA of the CDR3 is TGTGCCAGCAGCTCTCCTAGCGGGAGGGTCGGTGAGACCCAGTACTTC.

The chain carries TRBV5-4 and TRBJ2-7; possible D gene TRBD1, 6 bases. In germline, CDR1 is SGHNT, CDR2 YYREEE (reference sequence). The CDR3 runs 13 residues. Between the trimmed V and J ends, which lost 1 base and 5 bases, there was a span of 10 bases. CDR3 bases: TGTGCCAGCAGCTTGCACAGGGTCGACGAGCAGTACTTC. It codes for CASSLHRVDEQYF.

This chain connects TRBV6-5 to TRBJ2-3; no firm D call. Germline CDR1 MNHEY, CDR2 SVGAGI. Trimming cost V 5 bases and J 0 bases, with 9 bases left between them. The length of the CDR3 is 14 residues. CDR3 bases: TGTGCCAGCAGTCCCCTCCGGAGCACAGATACGCAGTATTTT. It specifies CASSPLRSTDTQYF.

This sequence joins TRBV9 and TRBJ2-7, with D maybe TRBD2 (6 bases). Germline assignment: CDR1 SGDLS and CDR2 YYNGEE. The germline V and J ends were trimmed by 0 bases and 5 bases, with 15 bases remaining between them. The CDR3 is made up of 15 amino acids. CDR3 sequence reads: CASSVERVRPDEQYF. The CDR3 DNA reads as TGTGCCAGCAGCGTAGAGCGGGTCCGCCCGGACGAGCAGTACTTC. Variable domain in full (rest from reference TRBV9 and TRBJ2-7): DSGVTQTPKHLITATGQRVTLRCSPRSGDLSVYWYQQSLDQGLQFLIQYYNGEERAKGNILERFSAQQFPDLHSELNLSSLELGDSALYFCASSVERVRPDEQYFGPGTRLTVT.

This clone was picked up one time. CDR3 sequence reads: CASSPPKSSGSSYEQYF. CDR3 in DNA: TGTGCCAGCTCACCACCTAAGTCGAGCGGGAGCTCCTACGAGCAGTACTTC. The rearrangement links TRBV18 to TRBJ2-7; TRBD2 matches at 8 bases. CDR1 and CDR2 (germline): KGHSH, LQKENI. This CDR3 has 17 residues. V lost 0 bases, J lost 0 bases, and 7 bases stayed unmatched.

V usage is TRBV25-1 and J usage is TRBJ2-5; TRBD1 aligns across 12 bases. Germline V gives CDR1 MGHDK, CDR2 SYGVNS. After removal of 2 bases from V and 5 bases from J, the junction contained 6 bases not matched to a gene. This CDR3 comprises 16 residues. CDR3 loop: CASSEPGQGAGETQYF. DNA for the CDR3: TGTGCCAGCAGTGAACCGGGACAGGGGGCAGGCGAGACCCAGTACTTC.

The V gene is TRBV11-3, the J gene TRBJ2-1; TRBD2 agrees at 9 bases. The V gene's germline CDR1 is SGHNT and CDR2 YENEEA. V trimming: 0 bases; J trimming: 2 bases; junction bases outside the gene matches: 5. The CDR3 consists of 17 residues. Here the CDR3 DNA reads TGTGCCAGCAGCTTAGATGAGTCTAGCGGGACCTACAATGAGCAGTTCTTC. It encodes CASSLDESSGTYNEQFF. The full variable domain, its missing parts supplied by reference TRBV11-3 and TRBJ2-1, is EAGVVQSPRYKIIEKKQPVAFWCNPISGHNTLYWYLQNLGQGPELLIRYENEEAVDDSQLPKDRFSAERLKGVDSTLKIQPAELGDSAVYLCASSLDESSGTYNEQFFGPGTRLTVL.

The chain carries TRBV19 and TRBJ1-1; D is unresolved. The germline V gene encodes CDR1 LNHDA and CDR2 SQIVND (reference sequence). This CDR3 contains 13 residues. Trimming removed 5 bases from V and 5 bases from J, with 12 bases in between. The CDR3 region is CASSPRQRTEAFF. The DNA for the CDR3 is TGTGCCAGTAGTCCGCGTCAGAGGACTGAAGCTTTCTTT.

The V call is TRBV2, the J call TRBJ1-5, with a tentative D call TRBD1 (6 bases). The CDR3 totals 16 residues. Germline assignment: CDR1 SNHLY and CDR2 FYNNEI. V was shortened by 2 bases and J by 2 bases, with 13 bases between the two germline ends. The chain's CDR3 is CASSESTGSRNQPQHF. The CDR3 bases are TGTGCCAGCAGTGAATCAACAGGGTCACGCAATCAGCCCCAGCATTTT. The whole variable domain, remainder taken from reference TRBV2 and TRBJ1-5, is EPEVTQTPSHQVTQMGQEVILRCVPISNHLYFYWYRQILGQKVEFLVSFYNNEISEKSEIFDDQFSVERPDGSNFTLKIRSTKLEDSAMYFCASSESTGSRNQPQHFGDGTRLSIL.

The rearrangement links TRBV19 to TRBJ2-6, with 7 bases identical to TRBD2. Germline V gene lookup returns CDR1 LNHDA and CDR2 SQIVND (reference sequence). J was trimmed by 4 bases and V by 1 base; bases with no gene match: 10. The CDR3 loop spans 18 amino acids. CDR3 region: CASSIAPDGGRGANVLTF. The CDR3 bases are TGTGCCAGTAGTATAGCCCCAGACGGGGGGAGAGGGGCCAACGTCCTGACTTTC.

On this clone: Compared with germline, one end of the junction differs, possibly owing to a read error. The rearrangement uses TRBV19 and TRBJ1-1; unclear D gene. Germline CDR1 is LNHDA and CDR2 is SQIVND (reference sequence). The CDR3 extends over 12 amino acids. The chain's CDR3 is CASSKSTDGAFF. In DNA, the CDR3 is TGTGCCAGCAGTAAGTCTACAGATGGAGCTTTCTTT.

J is TRBJ2-3 and V is TRBV11-1; 15 nucleotides align to TRBD2. J lost 4 bases, V lost 5 bases, and 4 bases had no gene match. Germline assignment: CDR1 SGHAT and CDR2 FQDESV (reference sequence). The CDR3 sequence is 16 residues long. The CDR3 is CASSLGLAGGADTQYF. The CDR3 nucleotides read TGTGCCAGCAGCCTGGGACTAGCGGGAGGCGCAGATACGCAGTATTTT. The variable domain in full, with the rest retrieved from reference TRBV11-1 and TRBJ2-3, is EAEVAQSPRYKITEKSQAVAFWCDPISGHATLYWYRQILGQGPELLVQFQDESVVDDSQLPKDRFSAERLKGVDSTLKIQPAELGDSAMYLCASSLGLAGGADTQYFGPGTRLTVL.

As regards this clone: Other DNA sequences in this specimen translate into the identical CDR3. The V call is TRBV5-1, the J call TRBJ2-5, with D tentatively TRBD2 (5 bases). Germline-derived CDR1 and CDR2 are SGHRS and YFSETQ. V gave up 0 bases and J gave up 3 bases, with 6 bases separating them. The CDR3 sequence is 13 residues long. The CDR3 loop reads CASSLGGEETQYF. The CDR3 nucleotides are TGCGCCAGCAGCTTGGGGGGAGAAGAGACCCAGTACTTC.

Here the CDR3 DNA reads TGTGCCAGTAGTCTAACCTCCCTTAACTATGGCTACACCTTC. Translation: CASSLTSLNYGYTF. The J gene is TRBJ1-2, the V gene TRBV19; D uncertain. From germline, CDR1 is LNHDA and CDR2 SQIVND (reference sequence). This CDR3 has 14 amino acids. Trimming took 5 bases from V and 1 from J, leaving 11 bases between them.

This chain links TRBV6-6 with TRBJ2-7; TRBD1 matches at 9 bases. Per the germline V gene, CDR1 is MNHNY and CDR2 is SVGAGI (reference sequence). V was clipped by 6 bases and J by 7 bases; unmatched bases: 10. The CDR3 has 14 amino acids. CDR3 coding DNA: TGTGCCAGCAGCAACCCAACAGGGGGCCGGGAGCAGTACTTC. Translation: CASSNPTGGREQYF.

The genes are TRBV7-8 and TRBJ2-7, with TRBD2 identical over 7 bases. V lost 2 bases to trimming and J lost 6 bases; unmatched junction nucleotides: 16. The CDR3 has 17 residues. Germline V lookup: CDR1 SGHVS, CDR2 FQNEAQ. The CDR3 coding sequence is TGTGCCAGCAGCTTAAAGGTCCCGGCGGGAGAAAGGGCCGAGCAGTACTTC. It yields the protein CASSLKVPAGERAEQYF.

A few counts support this clone. J is TRBJ2-1 and V is TRBV4-2, with 11 bases aligning to TRBD2. With 0 bases clipped from V and 7 bases from J, the junction kept 20 bases outside the gene matches. The germline gives CDR1 LGHNA, CDR2 YNFKEQ. The length of the CDR3 is 21 residues. The CDR3 loop is CASSQDLNIGTSGSTRNEQFF. CDR3 sequence (DNA): TGTGCCAGCAGCCAAGATCTAAATATTGGGACTAGCGGATCAACAAGAAATGAGCAGTTCTTC.

This rearrangement joins TRBV11-3 to TRBJ2-3; 8 positions agree with TRBD2. Germline values: CDR1 SGHNT, CDR2 YENEEA. V shed 1 base and J 3 bases; nucleotides not matched to a gene: 3. The CDR3 is 15 amino acids. The CDR3: CASSLAGGGTDTQYF. The CDR3 bases are TGTGCCAGCAGCTTAGCGGGAGGGGGGACAGATACGCAGTATTTT.